These 27 T cell receptor beta chains came from one sample sequenced in a study of response to subunit inactivated influenza vaccine. TCRdb reprocessed the RT-PCR reads with MiXCR, giving one entry per CDR3 protein. The table shows 450,000 to 600,000 distinct CDR3 sequences, with around 8% occurring only once. Sequencing used PBMCs from blood, obtained 23 months after vaccination. These receptors were obtained from a man aged 50 to 75 who received an inactivated influenza vaccine.

This clonotype turned up a few times. The V gene is TRBV7-3, the J gene TRBJ2-2; 8 positions match TRBD2. Per germline, CDR1 SGHTA and CDR2 FQGTGA. V gave up 2 bases and J gave up 2 bases; unmatched junction bases: 4. There are 16 residues in the CDR3. CDR3 in DNA: TGTGCCAGCAGCTTATTCGGGAGGGCCAACACCGGGGAGCTGTTTTTT. Its translation is CASSLFGRANTGELFF.

This clonotype was observed many times. V is TRBV12-3 or TRBV12-4 and J is TRBJ1-3; no definite D call. Trimming removed 6 bases at V and 4 bases at J, with 7 bases between. The CDR3 is 12 amino acids. The CDR3 DNA sequence: TGTGCCAGCAGAAGGAAAGGAAACACCATATATTTT. This translates into CASRRKGNTIYF.

This clonotype was recorded at least ten times. V usage is TRBV7-2 and J usage is TRBJ2-1, with D hard to call. CDR3 length: 13 amino acids. Germline-derived CDR1 and CDR2 are SGHTA and FQGNSA. Trimming pared 7 bases from V and 5 bases from J, leaving 12 bases between. As DNA, the CDR3 is TGTGCCAGCAACCTACCCAAGGACAATGAGCAGTTCTTC. Its protein product is CASNLPKDNEQFF.

The rearrangement links TRBV7-2 to TRBJ2-3; D unclear. The CDR3 extends over 15 amino acids. Looked up from germline, CDR1 is SGHTA and CDR2 is FQGNSA. V lost 2 bases and J lost 0, with 9 bases in between. In nucleotides, the CDR3 is TGTGCCAGCAGCTTATGGTCAGGTAGCACAGATACGCAGTATTTT. Translation: CASSLWSGSTDTQYF.

The chain has TRBV5-1 and TRBJ2-2; 10 bases match TRBD2. The CDR3 length is 17 residues. Trimming took 0 bases from V and 6 from J; bases not matched to a gene: 8. Looked up from germline, CDR1 is SGHRS and CDR2 is YFSETQ. As DNA, the CDR3 is TGCGCCAGCAGCTTGGGGGGCCTAGCGGGAGCATCCGGGGAGCTGTTTTTT. Translated: CASSLGGLAGASGELFF.

The chain has TRBV11-2 and TRBJ2-1; 7 bases line up with TRBD2. V lost 4 bases and J lost 7; bases outside the gene matches: 19. Germline-derived CDR1 and CDR2 are SGHAT and FQNNGV. The CDR3 contains 18 residues. The CDR3 DNA sequence: TGTGCCAGCAGCTCTGGGGGAGGGATCCCTACCAACCTTAATGAGCAGTTCTTC. Protein: CASSSGGGIPTNLNEQFF.

Ten or more counts support this clonotype. The chain joins TRBV4-3 to TRBJ1-5; D is unresolved. Germline V gives CDR1 LGHNA, CDR2 YSLEER. The V and J ends lost 0 bases and 3 bases respectively, with 12 bases between them. The CDR3 consists of 16 residues. CDR3 protein: CASSQDSQPLNQPQHF. The CDR3 DNA reads TGCGCCAGCAGCCAAGACTCGCAGCCCCTCAATCAGCCCCAGCATTTT.

There are a few counts of this clonotype. The chain has TRBV19 and TRBJ2-4; weak D call: TRBD1 (5 bases). From germline, CDR1 is LNHDA and CDR2 SQIVND (reference sequence). The CDR3 sequence is 15 residues long. V was clipped by 5 bases and J by 0 bases, with 11 bases between them. The CDR3 coding sequence is TGTGCCAGTAGTCACAGGACCTTAGCCAAAAACATTCAGTACTTC. It encodes CASSHRTLAKNIQYF.

This clonotype was seen a few times. V is TRBV18 and J is TRBJ2-2; 12 bases line up with TRBD1. The ends lost 3 bases at V and 4 bases at J; junction bases unmatched: 6. CDR1 is KGHSH and CDR2 is LQKENI in the germline V gene. This CDR3 has 17 amino acids. The CDR3 bases are TGTGCCAGCTCACCTCCGGGACAGGGGGCAATCACCGGGGAGCTGTTTTTT. This gives the protein CASSPPGQGAITGELFF. Based on the CDR3 plus reference TRBV18 and TRBJ2-2, the full variable domain is NAGVMQNPRHLVRRRGQEARLRCSPMKGHSHVYWYRQLPEEGLKFMVYLQKENIIDESGMPKERFSAEFPKEGPSILRIQQVVRGDSAAYFCASSPPGQGAITGELFFGEGSRLTVL.

Many counts were recorded for this clonotype. The chain links TRBV4-3 to TRBJ2-7, with D perhaps being TRBD1 or TRBD2 (5 bases each). The V end lost 0 bases, the J end lost 4 bases, and 19 bases lay between the germline ends. This CDR3 is 17 amino acids long. CDR1 and CDR2 from the germline V gene are LGHNA and YSLEER. The CDR3 spells CASSQDGTGTKIYEQYF. The CDR3, as DNA: TGCGCCAGCAGCCAAGACGGGACCGGGACCAAGATTTACGAGCAGTACTTC.

This clonotype was recorded many times. The gene calls are TRBV6-5 and TRBJ2-2; 8 bases agree with TRBD1. The germline V gene encodes CDR1 MNHEY and CDR2 SVGAGI. The CDR3 loop spans 17 amino acids. The V gene end was trimmed by 3 bases and the J gene end by 2 bases; junction bases not matched to a gene: 8. The CDR3 spells CASSYTPGQANTGELFF. CDR3 DNA: TGTGCCAGCAGTTATACTCCGGGACAGGCAAACACCGGGGAGCTGTTTTTT.

Ten or more counts support this clonotype. The CDR3 sequence: CSIDRGPNTEAFF. DNA for the CDR3: TGCAGCATCGACAGGGGGCCGAACACTGAAGCTTTCTTT. The chain has TRBV29-1 and TRBJ1-1; 10 bases align to TRBD1. Germline-derived CDR1 and CDR2 are SQVTM and ANQGSEA. The CDR3 is 13 amino acids. V was clipped by 8 bases and J by 1 base; unmatched bases: 4. The full variable domain, with the rest looked up from reference TRBV29-1 and TRBJ1-1, is SAVISQKPSRDICQRGTSLTIQCQVDSQVTMMFWYRQQPGQSLTLIATANQGSEATYESGFVIDKFPISRPNLTFSTLTVSNMSPEDSSIYLCSIDRGPNTEAFFGQGTRLTVV.

This clonotype appeared many times. The chain uses TRBV4-1 and TRBJ2-7; no clear D. This CDR3 is built from 14 residues. Per germline, CDR1 MGHRA and CDR2 YSYEKL. Between the trimmed V and J ends, which lost 1 base and 3 bases, there was a span of 10 bases. CDR3 coding DNA: TGCGCCAGCAGCCAAGCGGAACAGAACTACGAGCAGTACTTC. Amino acids: CASSQAEQNYEQYF.

This clonotype was seen repeatedly, ten times or more. V gene TRBV6-5 combines with J gene TRBJ2-3, with D tentatively TRBD1 or TRBD2 (5 bases each). The V and J ends lost 0 bases and 10 bases respectively, with 17 bases between them. The CDR3 totals 15 residues. Germline V gene lookup returns CDR1 MNHEY and CDR2 SVGAGI. CDR3 nucleotide sequence: TGTGCCAGCAGTTACTCGGGGGAGATAGGATGGGCGCAGTATTTT. Its translation is CASSYSGEIGWAQYF.

In its sample, this clonotype was seen many times. Written as DNA, the CDR3 is TGCAGTGCTAGTGTTAACCGGCTATATAATTCACCCCTCCACTTT. Protein sequence: CSASVNRLYNSPLHF. V usage is TRBV20-1 and J usage is TRBJ1-6; D unclear. Germline values: CDR1 DFQATT, CDR2 SNEGSKA (reference sequence). The CDR3 spans 15 residues. V was clipped by 3 bases and J by 4 bases, with 13 bases between them.

V gene TRBV5-3 combines with J gene TRBJ2-7, with 7 bases lining up with TRBD1. TRBV5-3 is filed as an ORF, its function uncertain. The CDR3 spans 14 residues. The V gene end was trimmed by 4 bases and the J gene end by 0 bases; junction bases not matched to a gene: 4. The CDR3 coding sequence is TGTGCCAGAAGCGGCGGACAGGACTCCTACGAGCAGTACTTC. Translation gives CARSGGQDSYEQYF.

This clonotype was picked up a small number of times. The chain couples TRBV5-8 to TRBJ1-3; tentatively, D is TRBD1 (5 bases). This CDR3 has 14 amino acids. Trimming removed 5 bases at V and 9 bases at J, with 18 bases between. In germline, CDR1 is SGHTS, CDR2 YDEGEE. Here the CDR3 reads CASRAAGLSRTIYF. CDR3 DNA: TGTGCCAGCAGGGCTGCAGGGTTGTCACGCACCATATATTTT.

This clonotype was recorded a few times. V is TRBV2 and J is TRBJ2-1, with TRBD2 matching 8 bases. The CDR3 covers 16 residues. CDR1 is SNHLY and CDR2 is FYNNEI in the germline V gene. J lost 0 bases, V lost 4 bases, and 5 bases had no gene match. CDR3 nucleotide sequence: TGTGCCAGCAGTGGATTAGCGGGGCTCTCCTACAATGAGCAGTTCTTC. Translated, it gives CASSGLAGLSYNEQFF.

This clonotype has a handful of counts. The V call is TRBV20-1, the J call TRBJ1-2; 8 nucleotides agree with TRBD1. Germline V lookup: CDR1 DFQATT, CDR2 SNEGSKA (reference sequence). V dropped 4 bases and J dropped 3; count of bases not matched to a gene: 19. The CDR3 has 18 residues. CDR3 coding DNA: TGCAGTGCTATGGCCGCGGAAATATTGACAGGGGACGACTATGGCTACACCTTC. Protein sequence: CSAMAAEILTGDDYGYTF.

V gene TRBV10-3 combines with J gene TRBJ1-1; D call uncertain. Germline loops: CDR1 ENHRY, CDR2 SYGVKD. V was shortened by 4 bases and J by 5 bases, with 5 bases between the two germline ends. The CDR3 sequence is 11 residues long. Written as DNA, the CDR3 is TGTGCCATCAGTGGAGGGACTGAAGCTTTCTTT. It yields the protein CAISGGTEAFF.

This clonotype was observed at least ten times. The gene calls are TRBV20-1 and TRBJ2-1; 12 bases match TRBD2. Germline CDR1 and CDR2: DFQATT and SNEGSKA (reference sequence). J was trimmed by 1 base and V by 4 bases; bases with no gene match: 11. The CDR3 has 18 residues. CDR3 sequence: CSAKSGTSGLTSYNEQFF. The CDR3 DNA reads as TGCAGTGCTAAATCCGGGACTAGCGGGCTTACATCCTACAATGAGCAGTTCTTC.

The rearrangement uses TRBV6-5 and TRBJ1-2, with TRBD1 identical over 9 bases. The CDR3 totals 16 residues. The germline CDR1 and CDR2 sequences are MNHEY and SVGAGI. V lost 2 bases, J lost 5 bases, and 9 bases stayed unmatched. The CDR3 protein is CASSYTPGQGVYGYTF. CDR3 coding DNA: TGTGCCAGCAGTTACACACCGGGACAGGGCGTTTATGGCTACACCTTC.

This rearrangement joins TRBV6-1 to TRBJ2-1; 11 bases fit TRBD2. Germline V gene lookup returns CDR1 MNHNS and CDR2 SASEGT. V lost 6 bases and J lost 8; bases outside the gene matches: 9. There are 15 residues in the CDR3. The CDR3 region has the DNA TGTGCCAGCAGCCGACTAGCGGGAAGAGTCGATGAGCAGTTCTTC. Its protein product is CASSRLAGRVDEQFF.

V and J are TRBV10-3 and TRBJ2-2, with D maybe TRBD2 (5 bases). Germline assignment: CDR1 ENHRY and CDR2 SYGVKD. Trimming took off 9 bases at V and 4 bases at J, with 18 bases between the two ends. The CDR3 loop spans 15 amino acids. The CDR3 reads CAMNTRDSGTGELFF. Written as DNA, the CDR3 is TGTGCCATGAATACGAGGGATTCGGGCACCGGGGAGCTGTTTTTT.

This clonotype has at least ten counts. This chain uses TRBV5-6 with TRBJ2-1; a weak D match, TRBD1 (7 bases). The ends were cut back, 4 bases at V and 4 bases at J, with 21 bases in the middle. Germline CDR1 is SGHDT and CDR2 is YYEEEE. The CDR3 has 17 residues. CDR3 DNA: TGTGCCAGCAGCACGGGACAGCCCCCGGGACTGTACAATGAGCAGTTCTTC. Amino acid sequence: CASSTGQPPGLYNEQFF.

This clonotype has a count of ten or more. The rearrangement joins TRBV3-1 to TRBJ2-1; 11 positions agree with TRBD1. CDR1 and CDR2 from the germline V gene are LGHDT and YNNKEL (reference sequence). This CDR3 region has 15 residues. V dropped 4 bases and J dropped 9; count of bases not matched to a gene: 8. The CDR3 loop is CASSPRDRGYGEQFF. CDR3 coding DNA: TGTGCCAGCAGCCCCCGGGACAGGGGGTATGGTGAGCAGTTCTTC.

This clonotype was seen ten or more times. The chain has TRBV6-5 and TRBJ2-1, with 10 bases identical to TRBD1. V lost 3 bases and J lost 6; bases outside the gene matches: 8. Germline CDR1 reads MNHEY; CDR2 reads SVGAGI. The CDR3 spans 16 residues. CDR3 bases: TGTGCCAGCAGTTATGACAGGGGGCTTGCTGGCAATGAGCAGTTCTTC. It is translated as CASSYDRGLAGNEQFF.